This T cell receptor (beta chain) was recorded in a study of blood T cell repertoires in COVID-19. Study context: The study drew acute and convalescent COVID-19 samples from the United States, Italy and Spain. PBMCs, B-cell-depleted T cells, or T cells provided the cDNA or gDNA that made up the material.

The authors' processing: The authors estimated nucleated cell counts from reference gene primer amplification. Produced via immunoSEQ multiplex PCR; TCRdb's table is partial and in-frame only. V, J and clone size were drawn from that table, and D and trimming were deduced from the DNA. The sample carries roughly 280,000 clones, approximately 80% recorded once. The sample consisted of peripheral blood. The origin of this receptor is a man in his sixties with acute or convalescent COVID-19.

The CDR3 sequence is CASMSPLGEEMNTEAFF. CDR3 nucleotide sequence: TGCGCCAGCATGTCACCTCTGGGGGAGGAGATGAACACTGAAGCTTTCTTT. The J gene is TRBJ1-1, the V gene TRBV10-1; possible D gene TRBD1, 5 bases. The ends were cut back, 7 bases at V and 0 bases at J, with 21 bases in the middle. The CDR3 sequence is 17 residues long. In germline, CDR1 is WNHNN, CDR2 SYGVQD (reference sequence).